This T cell receptor (beta chain) emerged from a study of T cell repertoires in cytomegalovirus infection. Study background: Indications of both CMV infection and matching HLA type were provided by public TCR beta signatures. The study, taken as a whole, reports: CMV-specific TCR beta clonotypes restricted by HLA-C were the ones dominating the ex vivo response.

The length of the CDR3 is 14 residues. Germline V gene lookup returns CDR1 MNHNS and CDR2 SASEGT. The junction had 6 bases not matched to a gene; V was cut back by 4 bases and J by 8 bases. In TCRdb, the reads were re-called with MiXCR into one record per CDR3 protein. The repertoire holds about 500,000 distinct CDR3 sequences, around 30% seen once, with roughly a sixth in the top ten. This clonotype was counted only a few times. Its antigen remains unknown. This receptor was identified in a human donor in good health (CMV status not recorded). Some clones in this sample may be carry-over from other donors' samples. The chain couples TRBV6-1 to TRBJ2-1; TRBD1 aligns across 9 bases. Sample: cultured PBMCs, taken from culture after CMV antigen stimulation. The CDR3 DNA sequence: TGTGCCAGCAGTGCCGGACAGGGGAACGATGAGCAGTTCTTC. This gives the protein CASSAGQGNDEQFF.